The count of the clone carrying this T cell receptor (beta chain) is one. Its antigen is still unknown. Authors' processing steps: Filtering differed, since immunoSEQ gave only junction sequences and no quality scores. Libraries were prepared by immunoSEQ multiplex PCR; TCRdb keeps only in-frame clonotypes and omits some of them. The DNA was the basis for D and trimming; V, J and clone size are from that table. The data show 2.3 million or so clones, with over 90% seen just once and approximately 0.4% held by the top ten. These data originate in a study of shared clonotypes between healthy human individuals. Study summary: The plates for each donor numbered three CD4 naive, three CD4 memory, two CD8 naive and one CD8 memory. Study-wide findings and caveats: About 4.5% of naive CD4 clonotypes were common to a handful of donors.

CDR1 is SGHVS, CDR2 FQNEAQ, per germline. CDR3 length equals 14 residues. Trimming took 8 bases from V and 4 from J, leaving 16 bases between them. The specimen sequenced was naive CD4+ T cells from PBMCs. Subset here: CD45RA+ positively selected. The sequence was collected from a man aged 18 to 35 in good health. Some clones in this sample may be carry-over from other donors' samples. This chain joins TRBV7-8 and TRBJ2-3, with D perhaps matching TRBD1 (6 bases). CDR3 residues: CASGVGAPPDTQYF. CDR3 bases: TGTGCCAGCGGGGTGGGGGCCCCACCAGATACGCAGTATTTT.